These T cell receptor beta chains were read from a single sample in a study of shared clonotypes between healthy human individuals. The data were produced by immunoSEQ multiplex PCR, yet TCRdb's version contains in-frame clones alone and is incomplete. Of around 1.6 million clones in the sample, 95% to 99% are singletons; the top ten hold roughly 0.42%. The sample comprised naive CD4+ T cells sorted from blood. The source is a man aged 25-45 years in good health. The CDR3 runs from the conserved cysteine through the conserved F or W. D genes are given only for firm matches. Size values are once, few and many counts, or a class for expanded clones, and some rows have none.

J gene: TRBJ2-1
D gene: -
clone size: -
V gene: TRBV29-1
CDR3 DNA: TGCAGCCTAGAGAGGGGCCAGAGCTCCTACAATGAGCAGTTCTTC
CDR3 protein: CSLERGQSSYNEQFF

J gene: TRBJ2-7
D gene: TRBD2
clone size: -
V gene: TRBV19
CDR3 DNA: TGTGCCAGTAGTATAGGGTCTAGCGGCCGTTCCTACGAGCAGTACTTC
CDR3 protein: CASSIGSSGRSYEQYF

J gene: TRBJ1-2
D gene: -
clone size: -
V gene: TRBV29-1
CDR3 DNA: TGCAGCGTTGGCCCCAGTCGGGGAGACTATGGCTACACCTTC
CDR3 protein: CSVGPSRGDYGYTF

J gene: TRBJ2-1
D gene: TRBD2
clone size: -
V gene: TRBV7-7
CDR3 DNA: TGTGCCAGCAGCTTAGACGTTCCTAGCGGGACCTACAATGAGCAGTTCTTC
CDR3 protein: CASSLDVPSGTYNEQFF

J gene: TRBJ2-3
D gene: -
clone size: -
V gene: TRBV5-4
CDR3 DNA: TGTGCCAGCAGCACCTATAGCACAGATACGCAGTATTTT
CDR3 protein: CASSTYSTDTQYF

J gene: TRBJ2-7
D gene: TRBD2
clone size: -
V gene: TRBV18
CDR3 DNA: TGTGCCAGCTCACGGACTAGCGGGAGGGTATCCTACGAGCAGTACTTC
CDR3 protein: CASSRTSGRVSYEQYF

J gene: TRBJ2-2
D gene: -
clone size: -
V gene: TRBV7-2
CDR3 DNA: TGTGCCAGCAGCTTGATGGGGACCGGGGAGCTGTTTTTT
CDR3 protein: CASSLMGTGELFF

J gene: TRBJ1-2
D gene: -
clone size: -
V gene: TRBV5-1
CDR3 DNA: TGCGCCAGCAGTTACGACGGAAATGGCTACACCTTC
CDR3 protein: CASSYDGNGYTF

J gene: TRBJ2-7
D gene: TRBD2
clone size: few
V gene: TRBV4-3
CDR3 DNA: TGCGCCAGCAGCCAGCTAGCGGGGGCCTACGAGCAGTACTTC
CDR3 protein: CASSQLAGAYEQYF

J gene: TRBJ2-7
D gene: -
clone size: -
V gene: TRBV5-5
CDR3 DNA: TGTGCCAGCAGCTTACCCCCCGGGGGCCAACAGTACTTC
CDR3 protein: CASSLPPGGQQYF

J gene: TRBJ2-1
D gene: -
clone size: -
V gene: TRBV15
CDR3 DNA: TGTGCCACCAGCAGAGTGACGGGAGTGGGGGGAAATGAGCAGTTCTTC
CDR3 protein: CATSRVTGVGGNEQFF

J gene: TRBJ2-5
D gene: TRBD2
clone size: -
V gene: TRBV5-5
CDR3 DNA: TGTGCCAGCAGCTTGAGAAGCCTAGCGGGAGGGCCGAGGCAAGAGACCCAGTACTTC
CDR3 protein: CASSLRSLAGGPRQETQYF

J gene: TRBJ2-1
D gene: TRBD1
clone size: once
V gene: TRBV6-5
CDR3 DNA: TGTGCCAGCAGTTATGGGGACAGTCCCTACAATGAGCAGTTCTTC
CDR3 protein: CASSYGDSPYNEQFF

J gene: TRBJ2-3
D gene: TRBD2
clone size: -
V gene: TRBV5-1
CDR3 DNA: TGCGCCAGCAGCTTTTTCGGACTAGCGGGAGATACGCAGTATTTT
CDR3 protein: CASSFFGLAGDTQYF

J gene: TRBJ1-5
D gene: -
clone size: -
V gene: TRBV27
CDR3 DNA: TGTGCCAGCAGTTTCAGGGGAGGCAATCAGCCCCAGCATTTT
CDR3 protein: CASSFRGGNQPQHF

J gene: TRBJ2-1
D gene: TRBD2
clone size: -
V gene: TRBV9
CDR3 DNA: TGTGCCAGCAGCGTAGAAGGCGGGAGGGCCTACAATGAGCAGTTCTTC
CDR3 protein: CASSVEGGRAYNEQFF

J gene: TRBJ2-5
D gene: TRBD1
clone size: -
V gene: TRBV7-3
CDR3 DNA: TGTGCCAGCAGCCTAGGGACAGCCGGAAAAGAGACCCAGTACTTC
CDR3 protein: CASSLGTAGKETQYF

J gene: TRBJ1-2
D gene: -
clone size: -
V gene: TRBV18
CDR3 DNA: TGTGCCAGCTCACTCGAAGCTCAGGGGCCGGGCTACACCTTC
CDR3 protein: CASSLEAQGPGYTF

J gene: TRBJ2-1
D gene: -
clone size: -
V gene: TRBV27
CDR3 DNA: TGTGCCAGCAGGGGGACTCCCCCCCGATATGAGCAGTTCTTC
CDR3 protein: CASRGTPPRYEQFF